Presented here are 8 T cell receptor beta chains from one specimen sequenced in a study of CD8+ T cells in alopecia areata (dated by TCRdb to between 2018 and 2020). According to the study, the label for this sample's time point signals: baseline before oral tofacitinib. The method behind the library was the immunoSEQ multiplex PCR assay. For TCR sequencing, RNA was extracted from every sample and reverse transcribed into cDNA to serve as template. As stored in TCRdb, this immuneACCESS dataset retains in-frame rearrangements with V and J assigned. A fraction of the clones does not appear; measured against another copy, unresolved V genes explain less than half of the discrepancy, and the remainder lacks a known reason. Within this sample are about 150,000 clones, with about 60% of them counted one time only. In total, the top ten clones hold 5% to 7% of the sample. The sample consisted of CD4+ T cells sorted from blood, taken at week 0. These receptors all come from a human donor with alopecia areata.

The chain combines TRBV5-4 with TRBJ1-2, with unresolved D. The CDR3 loop spans 15 amino acids. The V gene lost 6 bases and the J gene lost 0 bases, with 15 bases spanning the gap. Per the germline V gene, CDR1 is SGHNT and CDR2 is YYREEE (reference sequence). The CDR3 coding sequence is TGTGCCAGCACACTGGGTGGCAGCTCTAACTATGGCTACACCTTC. It is translated as CASTLGGSSNYGYTF.

This chain links TRBV5-4 with TRBJ2-3; 8 bases are shared with TRBD1. This CDR3 region has 16 residues. The germline gives CDR1 SGHNT, CDR2 YYREEE (reference sequence). Germline trimming cut 0 bases from V and 6 bases from J; bases unmatched to any gene: 9. CDR3 DNA: TGTGCCAGCAGCTTGGCCCGGACAGGGCGTCCGGATACGCAGTATTTT. Translation gives CASSLARTGRPDTQYF.

The V and J genes are TRBV18 and TRBJ2-3; TRBD2 agrees at 8 bases. V was clipped by 3 bases and J by 6 bases; unmatched bases: 11. The germline V gene has CDR1 KGHSH and CDR2 LQKENI. The CDR3 is 16 residues long. This CDR3 is CASSPPGLGGRDTQYF. Written as DNA, the CDR3 is TGTGCCAGCTCACCCCCGGGACTAGGGGGAAGGGATACGCAGTATTTT. Combining the CDR3 with reference TRBV18 and TRBJ2-3 gives the whole variable domain NAGVMQNPRHLVRRRGQEARLRCSPMKGHSHVYWYRQLPEEGLKFMVYLQKENIIDESGMPKERFSAEFPKEGPSILRIQQVVRGDSAAYFCASSPPGLGGRDTQYFGPGTRLTVL.

This clone was seen a few times. V and J are TRBV6-5 and TRBJ1-5; maybe TRBD1 (5 bases). CDR1 MNHEY and CDR2 SVGAGI come from the germline V gene. The CDR3 loop spans 15 amino acids. Trimming stripped 6 bases from V and 3 bases from J, with 15 bases between. This CDR3 reads CASRENQGTNQPQHF. The CDR3 DNA is TGTGCCAGCAGGGAGAACCAGGGAACCAATCAGCCCCAGCATTTT.

In this sample, this clone turned up once. CDR3 protein: CASSDGLAGREQFF. The CDR3 DNA reads TGTGCCAGCTCGGATGGACTAGCGGGACGGGAGCAGTTCTTC. The gene calls are TRBV18 and TRBJ2-1; 12 bases are a match to TRBD2. The CDR3 sequence is 14 residues long. Germline CDR1 KGHSH, CDR2 LQKENI. The junction had 7 bases not matched to a gene; V was cut back by 6 bases and J by 10 bases.

The rearrangement joins TRBV9 to TRBJ2-3; 7 bases are a match to TRBD2. Germline V gives CDR1 SGDLS, CDR2 YYNGEE. The CDR3 has 15 residues. Trimming cost V 3 bases and J 2 bases; bases outside gene matches: 6. In DNA, the CDR3 is TGTGCCAGCAGCGACTCTAGCGGAGACACAGATACGCAGTATTTT. This codes for CASSDSSGDTDTQYF.

This chain joins TRBV29-1 and TRBJ2-2; 7 bases are a match to TRBD2. The trim removed 7 bases at V and 6 bases at J, leaving 11 bases unmatched. Per germline, CDR1 SQVTM and CDR2 ANQGSEA. This CDR3 is built from 14 residues. The CDR3 nucleotides read TGCAGCGGACGGCTAGCGGTCGGTCCCGGGGAGCTGTTTTTT. Translating it yields CSGRLAVGPGELFF.

CDR3 in DNA: TGCAGCGTTGGACCACGGACGGAAGACCTCTATGGCTACACCTTC. Amino acid sequence: CSVGPRTEDLYGYTF. V gene TRBV29-1 combines with J gene TRBJ1-2; D gene ambiguous. The CDR3 length is 15 residues. Deletions cut 4 bases from V and 4 bases from J, with 19 bases between. The germline V gene has CDR1 SQVTM and CDR2 ANQGSEA. Complete variable domain (other parts from reference TRBV29-1 and TRBJ1-2): SAVISQKPSRDICQRGTSLTIQCQVDSQVTMMFWYRQQPGQSLTLIATANQGSEATYESGFVIDKFPISRPNLTFSTLTVSNMSPEDSSIYLCSVGPRTEDLYGYTFGSGTRLTVV.